These 7 T cell receptor beta chains were all obtained from the same sample, sequenced in a study of cytomegalovirus exposure and HLA in healthy donors. The PCR used 60 Vbeta and 13 Jbeta primers. The data were produced by immunoSEQ multiplex PCR, yet TCRdb's version contains in-frame clones alone and is incomplete. The table has around 130,000 clones, over 70% seen once. The sample comprised PBMCs. Receptors originate from a woman aged 35 to 49 in good health and CMV-seronegative.

This rearrangement joins TRBV5-5 to TRBJ2-7; D might be TRBD2 (6 bases). CDR1 and CDR2 (germline): SGHKS, YYEKEE (reference sequence). With 4 bases removed from V and 11 bases from J, the gap between germline ends came to 10 bases. There are 10 residues in the CDR3. The CDR3: CASSAGNKYF. The CDR3 bases are TGTGCCAGCAGCGCGGGAAACAAGTACTTC. Full variable domain (outside the CDR3, taken from reference TRBV5-5 and TRBJ2-7): DAGVTQSPTHLIKTRGQQVTLRCSPISGHKSVSWYQQVLGQGPQFIFQYYEKEERGRGNFPDRFSARQFPNYSSELNVNALLLGDSALYLCASSAGNKYFGPGTRLTVT.

The gene calls are TRBV9 and TRBJ2-3; D gene uncertain. Germline CDR1 reads SGDLS; CDR2 reads YYNGEE. V lost 0 bases, J lost 3 bases, and 11 bases lay in between. CDR3 length: 15 amino acids. As DNA, the CDR3 is TGTGCCAGCAGCGTAGGATCGGTAGCTACAGATACGCAGTATTTT. Translating gives CASSVGSVATDTQYF.

The V gene is TRBV9, the J gene TRBJ2-1, with 8 bases fitting TRBD2. The germline gives CDR1 SGDLS, CDR2 YYNGEE. The J segment lost 8 bases and the V segment lost 4 bases, leaving 8 bases of the junction unmatched. The CDR3 has 14 amino acids. This CDR3 reads CASSPPGLAYEQFF. The CDR3 region has the DNA TGTGCCAGCAGCCCTCCAGGACTAGCCTATGAGCAGTTCTTC.

The chain employs TRBV7-2 and TRBJ2-1, with D possibly being TRBD2 (5 bases). Germline CDR1 SGHTA, CDR2 FQGNSA. V lost 1 base and J 0 bases, leaving 7 bases between the germline ends. This CDR3 contains 15 residues. The CDR3 loop is CASSLGSGSYNEQFF. CDR3 bases: TGTGCCAGCAGCTTAGGGAGCGGCTCCTACAATGAGCAGTTCTTC.

The chain combines TRBV7-8 with TRBJ2-7; D is ambiguous. The CDR3 has 13 residues. V lost 5 bases to trimming and J lost 2 bases, with 10 bases between them. Germline V CDR1 and CDR2: SGHVS, FQNEAQ. CDR3 nucleotides: TGTGCCAGCAGCGCGACATTTACCTACGAGCAGTACTTC. This gives the protein CASSATFTYEQYF.

The chain has TRBV6-5 and TRBJ2-2; 9 bases are a match to TRBD1. The germline V gene has CDR1 MNHEY and CDR2 SVGAGI. V lost 2 bases, J lost 8 bases, and 6 bases stayed unmatched. This CDR3 is built from 15 residues. The CDR3 is CASSYRTGDVGELFF. The CDR3 nucleotides read TGTGCCAGCAGTTACAGGACAGGGGATGTGGGGGAGCTGTTTTTT.

The chain combines TRBV4-1 with TRBJ2-7; perhaps TRBD2 as D (6 bases). Germline V lookup: CDR1 MGHRA, CDR2 YSYEKL. V gave up 4 bases and J gave up 3 bases, with 25 bases separating them. The CDR3 has 18 amino acids. The CDR3 reads CASSRRKGDGGPDYEQYF. DNA of the CDR3: TGCGCCAGCAGCCGCCGAAAAGGGGATGGAGGGCCGGACTACGAGCAGTACTTC.